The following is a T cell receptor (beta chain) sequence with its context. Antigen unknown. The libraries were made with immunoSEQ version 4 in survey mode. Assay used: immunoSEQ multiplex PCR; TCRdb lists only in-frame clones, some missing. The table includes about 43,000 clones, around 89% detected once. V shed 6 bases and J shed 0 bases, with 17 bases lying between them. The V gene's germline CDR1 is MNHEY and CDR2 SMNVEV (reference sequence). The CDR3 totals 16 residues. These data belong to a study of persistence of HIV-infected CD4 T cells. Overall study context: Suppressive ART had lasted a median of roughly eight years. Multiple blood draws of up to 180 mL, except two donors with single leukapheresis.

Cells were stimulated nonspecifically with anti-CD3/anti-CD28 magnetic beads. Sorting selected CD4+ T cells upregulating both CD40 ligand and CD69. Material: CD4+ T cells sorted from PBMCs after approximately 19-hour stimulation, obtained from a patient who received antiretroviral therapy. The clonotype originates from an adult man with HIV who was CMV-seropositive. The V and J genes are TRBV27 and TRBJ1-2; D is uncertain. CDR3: CASSLTPGGTNYGYTF. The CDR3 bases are TGTGCCAGCAGCCTAACGCCTGGCGGTACTAACTATGGCTACACCTTC.